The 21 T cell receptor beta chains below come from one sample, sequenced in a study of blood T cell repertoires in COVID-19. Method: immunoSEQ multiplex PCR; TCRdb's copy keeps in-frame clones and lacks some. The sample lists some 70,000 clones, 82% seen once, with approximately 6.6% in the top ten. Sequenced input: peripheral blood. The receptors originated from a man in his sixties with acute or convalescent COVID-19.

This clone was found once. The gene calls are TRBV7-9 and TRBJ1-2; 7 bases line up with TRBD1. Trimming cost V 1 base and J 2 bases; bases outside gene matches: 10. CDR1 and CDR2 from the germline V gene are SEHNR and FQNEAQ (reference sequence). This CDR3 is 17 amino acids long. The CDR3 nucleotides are TGTGCCAGCAGCTTAGAGCATCTGTCGGGACAGAACTATGGCTACACCTTC. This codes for CASSLEHLSGQNYGYTF.

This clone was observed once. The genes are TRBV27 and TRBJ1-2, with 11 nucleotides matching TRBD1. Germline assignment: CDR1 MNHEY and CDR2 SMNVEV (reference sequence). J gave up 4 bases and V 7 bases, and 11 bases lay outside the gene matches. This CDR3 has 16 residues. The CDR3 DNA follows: TGTGCCAGCACTCATATTCGGACAGGGGGCTTCTATGGCTACACCTTC. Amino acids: CASTHIRTGGFYGYTF.

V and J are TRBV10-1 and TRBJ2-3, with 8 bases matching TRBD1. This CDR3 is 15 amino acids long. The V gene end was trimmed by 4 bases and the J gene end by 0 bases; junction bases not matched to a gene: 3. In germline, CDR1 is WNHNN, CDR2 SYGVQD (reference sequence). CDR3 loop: CASSGDRPSTDTQYF. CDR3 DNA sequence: TGCGCCAGCAGTGGGGACAGGCCCAGCACAGATACGCAGTATTTT.

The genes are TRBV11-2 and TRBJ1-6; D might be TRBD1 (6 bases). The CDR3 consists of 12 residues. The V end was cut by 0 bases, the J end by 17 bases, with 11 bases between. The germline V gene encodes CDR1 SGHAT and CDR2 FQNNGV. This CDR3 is CASSLEGRGFHF. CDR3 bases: TGTGCCAGCAGCTTAGAGGGCAGGGGTTTCCACTTT.

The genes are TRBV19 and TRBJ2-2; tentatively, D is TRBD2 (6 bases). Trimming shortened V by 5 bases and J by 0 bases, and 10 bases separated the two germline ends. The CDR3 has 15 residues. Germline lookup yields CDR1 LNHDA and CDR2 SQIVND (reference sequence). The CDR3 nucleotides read TGTGCCAGTAGTGCGAGACTAGCGAACACCGGGGAGCTGTTTTTT. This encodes CASSARLANTGELFF.

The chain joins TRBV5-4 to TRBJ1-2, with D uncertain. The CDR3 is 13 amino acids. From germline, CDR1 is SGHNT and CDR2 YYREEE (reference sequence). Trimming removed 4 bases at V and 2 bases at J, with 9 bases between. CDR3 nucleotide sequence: TGTGCCAGCAGCCCTTATTCCAACTATGGCTACACCTTC. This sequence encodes CASSPYSNYGYTF.

As DNA, the CDR3 is TGTGCCAGCAGCTTGGCCGGGACAGGGGCTCACTATGGCTACACCTTC. The encoded protein is CASSLAGTGAHYGYTF. The chain joins TRBV5-5 to TRBJ1-2; 10 bases are shared with TRBD1. The junction had 5 bases not matched to a gene; V was cut back by 0 bases and J by 3 bases. Germline-derived CDR1 and CDR2 are SGHKS and YYEKEE (reference sequence). The CDR3 length is 16 residues.

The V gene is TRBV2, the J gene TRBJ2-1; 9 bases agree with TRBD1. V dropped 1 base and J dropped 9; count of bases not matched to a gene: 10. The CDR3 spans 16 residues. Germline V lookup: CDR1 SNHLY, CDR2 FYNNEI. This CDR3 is CASSEGGQGPFGEQFF. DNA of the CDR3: TGTGCCAGCAGTGAAGGTGGACAGGGGCCTTTTGGTGAGCAGTTCTTC.

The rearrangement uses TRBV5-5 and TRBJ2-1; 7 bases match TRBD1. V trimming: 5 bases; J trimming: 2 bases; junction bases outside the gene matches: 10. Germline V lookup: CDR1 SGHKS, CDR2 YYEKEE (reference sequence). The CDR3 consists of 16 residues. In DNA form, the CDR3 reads TGTGCCAGCAGATATAGTCCCGGGACAGCCTACAATGAGCAGTTCTTC. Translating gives CASRYSPGTAYNEQFF.

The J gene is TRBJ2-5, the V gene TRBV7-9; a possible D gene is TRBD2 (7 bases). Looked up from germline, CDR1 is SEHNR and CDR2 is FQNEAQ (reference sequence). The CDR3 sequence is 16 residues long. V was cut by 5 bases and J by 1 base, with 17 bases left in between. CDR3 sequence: CASSPNSRGAQETQYF. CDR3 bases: TGTGCCAGCAGCCCTAATTCACGGGGGGCCCAAGAGACCCAGTACTTC.

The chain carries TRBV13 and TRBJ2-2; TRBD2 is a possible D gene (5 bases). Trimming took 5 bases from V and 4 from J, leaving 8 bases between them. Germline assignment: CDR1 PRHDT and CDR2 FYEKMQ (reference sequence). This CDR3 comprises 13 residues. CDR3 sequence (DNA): TGTGCCAGCAGCAGAGGGATCACCGGGGAGCTGTTTTTT. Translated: CASSRGITGELFF.

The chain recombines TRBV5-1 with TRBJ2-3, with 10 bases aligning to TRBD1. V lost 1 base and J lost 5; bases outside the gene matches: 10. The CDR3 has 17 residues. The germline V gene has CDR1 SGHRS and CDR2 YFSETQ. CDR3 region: CASSLFSNGQGGDTQYF. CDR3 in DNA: TGCGCCAGCAGCTTGTTCTCAAATGGACAGGGGGGAGATACGCAGTATTTT.

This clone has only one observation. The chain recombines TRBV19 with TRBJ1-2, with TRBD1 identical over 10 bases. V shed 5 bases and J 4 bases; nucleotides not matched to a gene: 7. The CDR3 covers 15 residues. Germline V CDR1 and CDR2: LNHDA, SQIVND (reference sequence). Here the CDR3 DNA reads TGTGCCAGTAGTGAGGGACAGGGGACTTCCTATGGCTACACCTTC. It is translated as CASSEGQGTSYGYTF.

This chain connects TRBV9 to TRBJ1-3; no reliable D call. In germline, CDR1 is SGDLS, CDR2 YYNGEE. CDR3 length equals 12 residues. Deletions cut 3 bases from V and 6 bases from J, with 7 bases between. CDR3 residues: CASSARENTIYF. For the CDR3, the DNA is TGTGCCAGCAGCGCCCGGGAAAACACCATATATTTT.

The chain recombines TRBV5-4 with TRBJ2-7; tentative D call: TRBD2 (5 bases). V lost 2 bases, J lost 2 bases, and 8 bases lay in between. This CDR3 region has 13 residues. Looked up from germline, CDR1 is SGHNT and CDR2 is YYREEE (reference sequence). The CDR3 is CASSLTGAYEQYF. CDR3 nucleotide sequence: TGTGCCAGCAGCTTAACCGGGGCCTACGAGCAGTACTTC.

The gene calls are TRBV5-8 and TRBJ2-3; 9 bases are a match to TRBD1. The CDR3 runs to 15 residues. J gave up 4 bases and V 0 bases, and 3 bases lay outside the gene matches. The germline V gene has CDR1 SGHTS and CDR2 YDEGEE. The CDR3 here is CASSLGTGASDTQYF. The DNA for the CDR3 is TGTGCCAGCAGCTTGGGGACAGGGGCTTCAGATACGCAGTATTTT.

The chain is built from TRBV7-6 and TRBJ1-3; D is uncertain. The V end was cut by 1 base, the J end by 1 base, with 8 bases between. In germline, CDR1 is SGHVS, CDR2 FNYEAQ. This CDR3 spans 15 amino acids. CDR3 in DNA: TGTGCCAGCAGCTTAGTTTCGGGATCTGGAAACACCATATATTTT. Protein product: CASSLVSGSGNTIYF.

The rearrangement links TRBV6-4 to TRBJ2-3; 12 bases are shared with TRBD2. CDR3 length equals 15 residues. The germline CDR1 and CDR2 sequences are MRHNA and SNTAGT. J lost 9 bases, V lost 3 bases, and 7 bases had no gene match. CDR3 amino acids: CASSETSGGPGTQYF. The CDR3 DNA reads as TGTGCCAGCAGTGAGACTAGCGGGGGCCCTGGAACGCAGTATTTT.

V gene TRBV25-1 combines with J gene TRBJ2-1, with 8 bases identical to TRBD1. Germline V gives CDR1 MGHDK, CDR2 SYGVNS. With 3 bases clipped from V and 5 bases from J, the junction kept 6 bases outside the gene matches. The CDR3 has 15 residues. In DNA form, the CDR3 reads TGTGCCAGCAGTGACCCCGGGACAGGTCACAATGAGCAGTTCTTC. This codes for CASSDPGTGHNEQFF.

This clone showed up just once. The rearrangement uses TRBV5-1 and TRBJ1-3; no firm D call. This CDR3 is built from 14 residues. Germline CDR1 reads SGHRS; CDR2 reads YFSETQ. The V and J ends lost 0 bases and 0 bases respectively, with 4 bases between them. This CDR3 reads CASSLEHSGNTIYF. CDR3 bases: TGCGCCAGCAGCTTGGAACACTCTGGAAACACCATATATTTT.

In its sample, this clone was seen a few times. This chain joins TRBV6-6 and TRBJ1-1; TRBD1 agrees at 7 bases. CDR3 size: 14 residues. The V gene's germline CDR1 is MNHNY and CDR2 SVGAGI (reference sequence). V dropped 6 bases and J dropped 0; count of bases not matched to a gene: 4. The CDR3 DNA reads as TGTGCCAGCAGCTCAGGGGGACTGAACACTGAAGCTTTCTTT. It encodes CASSSGGLNTEAFF.